This T cell receptor beta chain is drawn from a study of blood T cell repertoires in COVID-19. The CDR3 spans 14 residues. CDR1 is SQVTM and CDR2 is ANQGSEA in the germline V gene. The V and J ends lost 6 bases and 0 bases respectively, with 9 bases between them. Methods used by the authors: Using reference gene primer amplification, nucleated cell counts were estimated. The table came from immunoSEQ multiplex PCR; TCRdb's copy has only in-frame clones and leaves some out. V, J and clone size derive from that table, while D and trimming were established from the DNA sequence. The data show about 260,000 clones, around 86% seen once.

This clonotype originated in a woman between 35 and 50 years old who had recovered from COVID-19. Input material: peripheral blood. The J gene is TRBJ2-6, the V gene TRBV29-1; TRBD1 is a possible D gene (6 bases). CDR3 residues: CSVGQFSGANVLTF. The CDR3 DNA is TGCAGCGTCGGACAGTTCTCTGGGGCCAACGTCCTGACTTTC.